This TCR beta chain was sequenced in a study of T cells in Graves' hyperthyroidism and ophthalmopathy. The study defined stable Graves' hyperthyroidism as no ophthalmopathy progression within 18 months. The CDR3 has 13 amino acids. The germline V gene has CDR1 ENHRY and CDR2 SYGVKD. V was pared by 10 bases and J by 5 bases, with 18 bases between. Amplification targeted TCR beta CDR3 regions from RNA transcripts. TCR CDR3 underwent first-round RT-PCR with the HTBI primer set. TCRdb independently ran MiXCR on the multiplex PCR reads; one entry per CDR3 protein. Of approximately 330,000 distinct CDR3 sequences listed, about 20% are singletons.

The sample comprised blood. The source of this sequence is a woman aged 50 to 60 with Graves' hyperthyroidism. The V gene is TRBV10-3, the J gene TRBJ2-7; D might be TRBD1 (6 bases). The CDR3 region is CATSSQGFDEQYV. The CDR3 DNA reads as TGTGCCACCAGCTCACAGGGTTTCGACGAGCAGTACGTC.